The 16 T cell receptor beta chains below come from one sample, sequenced in a study. TCRdb reprocessed the RT-PCR reads with MiXCR, giving one entry per CDR3 protein. The table shows roughly 4,400 distinct CDR3 sequences, with around 34% occurring only once. The sequenced sample consisted of memory CD4+ T cells from salivary gland. The receptors were sampled from a female donor with primary Sjogren's syndrome.

This clonotype is medium-sized in the sample. The chain uses TRBV30 and TRBJ1-3; D ambiguous. With 0 bases removed from V and 2 bases from J, the gap between germline ends came to 8 bases. Germline assignment: CDR1 GTSNPN and CDR2 SVGIG (reference sequence). This CDR3 is 14 amino acids long. For the CDR3, the DNA is TGTGCCTGGAGTGTAGGTCAGCCTGGAAACACCATATATTTT. This sequence encodes CAWSVGQPGNTIYF.

V gene TRBV5-1 combines with J gene TRBJ2-1, with 13 bases fitting TRBD2. After removal of 0 bases from V and 4 bases from J, the junction contained 1 base not matched to a gene. Germline CDR1 SGHRS, CDR2 YFSETQ. The CDR3 runs to 16 residues. CDR3 nucleotides: TGCGCCAGCAGCTTGGGACTAGCGGGGGGATACAATGAGCAGTTCTTC. Translation: CASSLGLAGGYNEQFF.

By frequency in the sample, this clonotype is large (0.1 to 1%). V gene TRBV29-1 combines with J gene TRBJ2-3, with D perhaps matching TRBD1 (6 bases). This CDR3 spans 14 amino acids. Trimming shortened V by 7 bases and J by 1 base, and 15 bases separated the two germline ends. Germline CDR1 SQVTM, CDR2 ANQGSEA. CDR3 coding DNA: TGCAGCGCCTGGGGGCAGGGTGGCACAGATACGCAGTATTTT. It translates to CSAWGQGGTDTQYF.

In its sample, this clonotype ranks as medium-sized. The V gene is TRBV12-3 or TRBV12-4, the J gene TRBJ1-2; 7 positions match TRBD1. The CDR3 spans 15 residues. J gave up 0 bases and V 5 bases, and 6 bases lay outside the gene matches. DNA of the CDR3: TGTGCCAGCAGTCTAAACAGGGGCTCTAACTATGGCTACACCTTC. Translation gives CASSLNRGSNYGYTF.

By frequency in the sample, this clonotype is medium-sized (0.01 to 0.1%). The chain links TRBV20-1 to TRBJ2-1, with a weak D call TRBD2 (5 bases). The CDR3 loop spans 15 amino acids. CDR1 is DFQATT, CDR2 SNEGSKA, per germline (reference sequence). V was trimmed by 0 bases and J by 0 bases, leaving 9 bases between them. The CDR3 coding sequence is TGCAGTGCTAGAGACCAGCGGTTCTCCTACAATGAGCAGTTCTTC. It encodes CSARDQRFSYNEQFF.

The chain is built from TRBV6-1 and TRBJ2-3, with 8 bases that match TRBD2. CDR3 length equals 14 residues. CDR1 and CDR2 (germline): MNHNS, SASEGT. V was clipped by 7 bases and J by 5 bases; unmatched bases: 8. This chain's CDR3 is CASTGPGGQDTQYF. In nucleotides, the CDR3 is TGTGCCAGCACCGGGCCGGGAGGGCAAGATACGCAGTATTTT.

V is TRBV12-3 or TRBV12-4 and J is TRBJ2-5, with D perhaps TRBD1 or TRBD2 (5 bases each). The CDR3 is 15 residues long. Trimming took 5 bases from V and 1 from J, leaving 14 bases between them. This CDR3 is CASSPGTLTQETQYF. Here the CDR3 DNA reads TGTGCCAGCAGTCCGGGGACGCTTACCCAAGAGACCCAGTACTTC.

By share, this clonotype ranks as medium-sized (0.01 to 0.1%). The chain uses TRBV7-2 and TRBJ1-1; tentatively, D is TRBD1 (5 bases). The germline gives CDR1 SGHTA, CDR2 FQGNSA. CDR3 length: 15 residues. V lost 1 base, J lost 11 bases, and 20 bases lay in between. The CDR3 DNA reads as TGTGCCAGCAGCTTAGAAGTGGGGGGAAGGACGGGCGCTTTCTTT. Amino acids: CASSLEVGGRTGAFF.

Within the sample, this clonotype is large (0.1 to 1%). This chain connects TRBV6-1 to TRBJ2-5; D gene unclear. The CDR3 has 12 amino acids. Trimming took 8 bases from V and 2 from J, leaving 9 bases between them. Germline CDR1 and CDR2: MNHNS and SASEGT. CDR3 sequence reads: CASAVAQETQYF. CDR3 coding DNA: TGTGCCAGCGCGGTAGCACAAGAGACCCAGTACTTC.

In its sample, this clonotype is medium-sized. The J gene is TRBJ1-2, the V gene TRBV18; 11 nucleotides align to TRBD1. Trimming removed 3 bases from V and 4 bases from J; junction bases left unmatched: 1. Germline V lookup: CDR1 KGHSH, CDR2 LQKENI. The CDR3 consists of 14 residues. The CDR3 is CASSPGTGGYGYTF. The CDR3 DNA follows: TGTGCCAGCTCACCCGGGACAGGGGGCTATGGCTACACCTTC. The variable domain in full, with the rest retrieved from reference TRBV18 and TRBJ1-2, is NAGVMQNPRHLVRRRGQEARLRCSPMKGHSHVYWYRQLPEEGLKFMVYLQKENIIDESGMPKERFSAEFPKEGPSILRIQQVVRGDSAAYFCASSPGTGGYGYTFGSGTRLTVV.

A remark on this clonotype: Sequence at one end of the junction differs from germline and may be a read error. The chain recombines TRBV5-1 with TRBJ1-1, with a weak D call TRBD1 (5 bases). The CDR3 totals 12 residues. The germline V gene encodes CDR1 SGHRS and CDR2 YFSETQ. The CDR3 is CASSWGNAEAFF. The CDR3 DNA is TGCGCCAGCAGCTGGGGGAACGCTGAAGCTTTCTTT.

This clonotype is labeled as medium-sized. The chain couples TRBV24-1 to TRBJ1-5, with D possibly being TRBD1 (6 bases). The CDR3 sequence is 15 residues long. Germline CDR1 is KGHDR and CDR2 is SFDVKD. V lost 3 bases and J lost 4, with 12 bases in between. This chain's CDR3 is CATSDVTGPNQPQHF. The CDR3, as DNA: TGTGCCACCAGTGATGTAACAGGGCCGAATCAGCCCCAGCATTTT.

The chain combines TRBV19 with TRBJ2-2, with TRBD2 matching over 8 bases. This CDR3 region has 16 residues. Germline V gene lookup returns CDR1 LNHDA and CDR2 SQIVND (reference sequence). V lost 8 bases, J lost 5 bases, and 13 bases stayed unmatched. The CDR3 sequence is CASRSWGAGATGELFF. The CDR3 DNA sequence: TGTGCCAGTCGAAGTTGGGGAGCGGGGGCGACCGGGGAGCTGTTTTTT. Variable domain in full (rest from reference TRBV19 and TRBJ2-2): DGGITQSPKYLFRKEGQNVTLSCEQNLNHDAMYWYRQDPGQGLRLIYYSQIVNDFQKGDIAEGYSVSREKKESFPLTVTSAQKNPTAFYLCASRSWGAGATGELFFGEGSRLTVL.

This clonotype ranks as medium-sized. In nucleotides, the CDR3 is TGCGCCAGCAGCTTGGTGGGACTTCCGGTCGCCGGGGAGCTGTTTTTT. This translates into CASSLVGLPVAGELFF. The chain uses TRBV5-1 and TRBJ2-2, with D possibly TRBD2 on 6 matching bases. Germline values: CDR1 SGHRS, CDR2 YFSETQ. Trimming pared 0 bases from V and 6 bases from J, leaving 15 bases between. The CDR3 contains 16 residues.

The chain recombines TRBV5-4 with TRBJ2-1; 7 bases agree with TRBD1. The CDR3 loop spans 16 amino acids. Per the germline V gene, CDR1 is SGHNT and CDR2 is YYREEE (reference sequence). V shed 5 bases and J 4 bases; nucleotides not matched to a gene: 12. CDR3 region: CASSPQTGIGYNEQFF. The CDR3 bases are TGTGCCAGCAGTCCCCAGACAGGGATAGGATACAATGAGCAGTTCTTC. The variable domain in full, completed from reference TRBV5-4 and TRBJ2-1, reads ETGVTQSPTHLIKTRGQQVTLRCSSQSGHNTVSWYQQALGQGPQFIFQYYREEENGRGNFPPRFSGLQFPNYSSELNVNALELDDSALYLCASSPQTGIGYNEQFFGPGTRLTVL.

This clonotype has a count of ten or more. This rearrangement joins TRBV7-8 to TRBJ1-1; 8 nucleotides align to TRBD1. V lost 5 bases, J lost 1 base, and 3 bases stayed unmatched. Germline V CDR1 and CDR2: SGHVS, FQNEAQ. The CDR3 is 14 residues long. CDR3 region: CASSATGGNTEAFF. The CDR3 DNA reads TGTGCCAGCAGCGCTACAGGGGGGAACACTGAAGCTTTCTTT.